This T cell receptor beta chain was documented in a study of tumor and adjacent non-tumor tissue in lung cancer. Study-level background: Patients were aged roughly 30 to 76, roughly 9 men and roughly 5 women, stage I to III.

TCRbeta libraries were built with three rounds of nested PCR, modified from ARM-PCR. TCRdb re-derived calls from the multiplex PCR reads in MiXCR, one entry per CDR3 protein. The table includes about 110,000 distinct CDR3 sequences, 75% detected once. This clonotype appeared a single time. Antigen specificity is unknown. One end of the junction varies from germline; a read error may be responsible. Broader study findings: Tumor repertoires had a smaller top 100 clone share than normal lung. Higher tumor TCR diversity was associated with shorter survival. TCR diversity was significantly greater in tumor than normal lung tissue.

The CDR3 loop spans 14 amino acids. CDR1 is SGHRS and CDR2 is YFSETQ in the germline V gene. The template was RNA from unsorted bulk tissue. This sequence was found in a woman aged 55-69 years with non-small cell lung cancer. V and J are TRBV5-1 and TRBJ1-3, with a weak D call TRBD1 (6 bases). The specimen sequenced was lung tumor tissue. CDR3 protein: CASSLEAGRDTVYF. CDR3 sequence (DNA): TGCGCCAGCAGCTTGGAGGCAGGGAGGGACACCGTATATTTT.